This TCR beta chain was found in a study of control samples from healthy donors and cancer patients. Germline CDR1 is MGHRA and CDR2 is YSYEKL. Between the trimmed V and J ends, which lost 0 bases and 5 bases, there was a span of 13 bases. There are 15 residues in the CDR3. Method: immunoSEQ multiplex PCR; TCRdb's copy keeps in-frame clones and lacks some. This sample has around 130,000 clones, with about 87% found just once. The TCR originated in a man aged 25-45 years in good health. The sequencing sample was made of blood. V is TRBV4-1 and J is TRBJ2-5; D could derive from TRBD1 or TRBD2 (5 bases each). The DNA of the CDR3 is TGCGCCAGCAGCCAAGATGTGCAGGGAGCGGAGACCCAGTACTTC. This translates into CASSQDVQGAETQYF.